This TCR beta chain was identified in a study of glioma-infiltrating T cells. TCR alpha and beta CDR3 regions were amplified from RNA using iRepertoire nested multiplex PCR. TCRdb used MiXCR to reprocess the multiplex PCR reads, holding one entry per CDR3 protein. The sample lists 100,000 to 150,000 distinct CDR3 sequences, roughly a quarter occurring once. V lost 3 bases and J lost 2, with 17 bases in between. The CDR3 extends over 17 amino acids. CDR1 is KGHSH and CDR2 is LQKENI in the germline V gene. The chain recombines TRBV18 with TRBJ1-5; D perhaps matches TRBD1 (5 bases). This clonotype was obtained from a human donor with low-grade glioma or glioblastoma, undergoing nonglioma brain surgery, or in good health (not recorded which). The sequencing input was glioma tissue, nonneoplastic brain tissue, or PBMCs (not recorded which). The CDR3: CASSPPGTAPGNQPQHF. In DNA, the CDR3 is TGTGCCAGCTCACCTCCCGGGACGGCCCCGGGCAATCAGCCCCAGCATTTT.